This T cell receptor (beta chain) was captured by sequencing in a study of Graves' ophthalmopathy and Graves' hyperthyroidism. Overall study results and limits: In blood, most expanded thyroid clonotypes above 0.001 frequency were also detected. The model predicted progression of ophthalmopathy with a sensitivity of 60% to 71%, and its specificity was roughly 72%.

This clonotype came up many times. Its antigen is undetermined. Excluded were patients with other autoimmune diseases, uncontrolled infections, pregnancy or lactation. Using RNA transcripts, the TCR beta CDR3 regions were amplified. RT-PCR was first run with HTBI primers, then multiplex PCR in a second round. MiXCR was run by TCRdb on the multiplex PCR reads, yielding one entry per CDR3 protein. Of 13,000 to 15,000 distinct CDR3 sequences listed, approximately 51% are singletons. The sequence was collected from a woman aged 25 to 45 with Graves' ophthalmopathy. The sequencing input was peripheral blood.

Here the CDR3 reads CASSLPRGRAKNIQYF. CDR3 DNA: TGTGCCAGCAGTTTACCAAGGGGGCGAGCCAAAAACATTCAGTACTTC. The V gene is TRBV28, the J gene TRBJ2-4; 7 bases are a match to TRBD1. The V and J ends lost 2 bases and 0 bases, in that order; junction bases with no gene match: 4. Germline-derived CDR1 and CDR2 are MDHEN and SYDVKM. This CDR3 contains 16 residues.